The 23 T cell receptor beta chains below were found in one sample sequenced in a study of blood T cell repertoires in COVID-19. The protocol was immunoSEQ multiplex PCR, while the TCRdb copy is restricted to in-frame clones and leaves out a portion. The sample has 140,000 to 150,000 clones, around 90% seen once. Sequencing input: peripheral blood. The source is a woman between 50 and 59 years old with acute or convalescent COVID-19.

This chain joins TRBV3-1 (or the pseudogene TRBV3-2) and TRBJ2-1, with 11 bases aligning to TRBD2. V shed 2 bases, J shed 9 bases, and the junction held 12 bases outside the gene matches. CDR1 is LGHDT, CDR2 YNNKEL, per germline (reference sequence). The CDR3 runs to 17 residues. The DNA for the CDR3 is TGTGCCAGCAGCCAATGGAGCGGAACTAGCGGGAGTGGTGAGCAGTTCTTC. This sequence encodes CASSQWSGTSGSGEQFF.

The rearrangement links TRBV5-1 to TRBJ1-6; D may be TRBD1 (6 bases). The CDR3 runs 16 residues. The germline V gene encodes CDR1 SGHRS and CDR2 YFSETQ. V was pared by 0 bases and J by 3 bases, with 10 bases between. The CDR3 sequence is CASSLGQVGYNSPLHF. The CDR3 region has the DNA TGCGCCAGCAGCTTGGGACAGGTCGGCTATAATTCACCCCTCCACTTT.

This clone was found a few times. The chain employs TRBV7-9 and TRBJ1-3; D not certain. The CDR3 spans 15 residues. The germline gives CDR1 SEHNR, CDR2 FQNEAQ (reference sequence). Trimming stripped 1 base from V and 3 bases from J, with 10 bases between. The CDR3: CASSLEILGGNTIYF. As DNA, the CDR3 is TGTGCCAGCAGCTTAGAGATACTCGGTGGAAACACCATATATTTT.

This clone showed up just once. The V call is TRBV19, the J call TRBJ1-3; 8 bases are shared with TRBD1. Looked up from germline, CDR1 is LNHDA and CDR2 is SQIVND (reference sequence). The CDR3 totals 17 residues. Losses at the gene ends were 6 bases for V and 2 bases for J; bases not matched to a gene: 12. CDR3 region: CASRTYRGWKAGNTIYF. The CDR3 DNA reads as TGTGCCAGTAGAACCTACAGGGGGTGGAAAGCTGGAAACACCATATATTTT.

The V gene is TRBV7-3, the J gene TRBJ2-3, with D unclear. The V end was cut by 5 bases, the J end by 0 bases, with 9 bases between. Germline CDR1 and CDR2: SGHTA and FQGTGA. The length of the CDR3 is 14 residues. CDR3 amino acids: CASSALASTDTQYF. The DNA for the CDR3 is TGTGCCAGCAGCGCCTTAGCAAGCACAGATACGCAGTATTTT.

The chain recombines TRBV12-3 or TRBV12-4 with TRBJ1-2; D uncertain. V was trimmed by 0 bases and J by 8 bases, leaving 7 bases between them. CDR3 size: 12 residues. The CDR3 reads CASSLAPSGYTF. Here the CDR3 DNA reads TGTGCCAGCAGTTTAGCCCCGTCCGGCTACACCTTC.

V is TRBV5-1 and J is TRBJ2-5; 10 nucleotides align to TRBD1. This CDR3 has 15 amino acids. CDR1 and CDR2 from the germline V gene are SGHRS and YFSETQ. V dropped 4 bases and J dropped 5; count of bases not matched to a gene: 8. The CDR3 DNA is TGCGCCAGCAGCGCAGGGACAGGGGTACGGGAGACCCAGTACTTC. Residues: CASSAGTGVRETQYF.

CDR3 loop: CATSRDLTSGGLGGEQFF. As DNA, the CDR3 is TGTGCCACCAGCAGAGATCTAACTAGCGGGGGGCTGGGCGGTGAGCAGTTCTTC. The V call is TRBV15, the J call TRBJ2-1; 12 bases line up with TRBD2. With V trimmed by 0 bases and J by 9 bases, 12 bases remained unmatched. Germline CDR1 reads LNHNV; CDR2 reads YYDKDF (reference sequence). The CDR3 runs to 18 residues.

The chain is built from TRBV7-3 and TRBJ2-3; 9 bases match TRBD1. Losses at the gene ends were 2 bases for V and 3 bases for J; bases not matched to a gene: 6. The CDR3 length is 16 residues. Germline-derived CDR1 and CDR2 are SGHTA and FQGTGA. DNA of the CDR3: TGTGCCAGCAGCTTAGGTATACAGGGGGCAACAGATACGCAGTATTTT. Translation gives CASSLGIQGATDTQYF.

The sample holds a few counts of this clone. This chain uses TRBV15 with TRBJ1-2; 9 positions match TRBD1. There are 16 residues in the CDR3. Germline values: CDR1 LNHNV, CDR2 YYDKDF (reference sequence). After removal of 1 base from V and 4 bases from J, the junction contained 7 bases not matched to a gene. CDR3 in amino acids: CATSRGGQGMVYGYTF. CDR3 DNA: TGTGCCACCAGCAGAGGGGGACAGGGAATGGTCTATGGCTACACCTTC.

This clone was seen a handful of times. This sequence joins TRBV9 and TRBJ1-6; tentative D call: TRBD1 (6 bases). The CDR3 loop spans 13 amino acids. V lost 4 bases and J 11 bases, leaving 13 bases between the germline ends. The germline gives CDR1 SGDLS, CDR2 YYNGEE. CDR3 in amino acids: CASSPDRIAPLHF. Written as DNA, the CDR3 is TGTGCCAGCAGCCCTGACAGGATAGCACCCCTCCACTTT.

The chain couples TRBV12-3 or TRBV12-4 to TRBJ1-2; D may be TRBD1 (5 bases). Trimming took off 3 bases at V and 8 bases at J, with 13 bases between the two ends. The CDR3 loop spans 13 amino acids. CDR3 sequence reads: CASSLGGYWGYTF. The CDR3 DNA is TGTGCCAGCAGTTTGGGGGGGTATTGGGGCTACACCTTC.

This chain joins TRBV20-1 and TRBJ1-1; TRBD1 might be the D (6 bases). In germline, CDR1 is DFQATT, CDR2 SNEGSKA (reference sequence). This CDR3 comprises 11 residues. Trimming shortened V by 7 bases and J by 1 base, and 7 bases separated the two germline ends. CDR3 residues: CSVQGNTEAFF. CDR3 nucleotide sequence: TGCAGTGTACAGGGGAACACTGAAGCTTTCTTT.

CDR3 amino acids: CASSYSEGLEKLFF. The CDR3, as DNA: TGTGCCAGCAGTTACTCGGAGGGGCTCGAAAAACTGTTTTTT. V and J are TRBV6-6 and TRBJ1-4; D may be TRBD1 (5 bases). CDR1 MNHNY and CDR2 SVGAGI come from the germline V gene (reference sequence). The CDR3 runs 14 residues. V lost 0 bases and J 8 bases, leaving 10 bases between the germline ends.

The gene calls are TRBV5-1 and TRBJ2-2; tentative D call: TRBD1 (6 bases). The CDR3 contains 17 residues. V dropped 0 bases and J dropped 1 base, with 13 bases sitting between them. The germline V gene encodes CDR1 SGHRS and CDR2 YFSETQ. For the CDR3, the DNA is TGCGCCAGCAGCTTGGCGGGTCCGACAGGGAACACCGGGGAGCTGTTTTTT. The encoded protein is CASSLAGPTGNTGELFF.

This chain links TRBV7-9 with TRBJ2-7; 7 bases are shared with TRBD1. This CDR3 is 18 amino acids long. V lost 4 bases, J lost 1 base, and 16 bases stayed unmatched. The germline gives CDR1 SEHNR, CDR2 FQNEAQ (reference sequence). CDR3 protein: CASSYRNRGQQISYEQYF. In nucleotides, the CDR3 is TGTGCCAGCAGCTACCGAAACAGGGGACAGCAAATTTCCTACGAGCAGTACTTC.

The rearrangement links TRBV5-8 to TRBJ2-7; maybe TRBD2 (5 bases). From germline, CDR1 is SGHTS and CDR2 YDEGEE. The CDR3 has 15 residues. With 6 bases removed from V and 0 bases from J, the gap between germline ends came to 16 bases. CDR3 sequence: CASNPGLGSSYEQYF. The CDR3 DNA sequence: TGTGCCAGCAACCCTGGTTTAGGGAGCTCCTACGAGCAGTACTTC.

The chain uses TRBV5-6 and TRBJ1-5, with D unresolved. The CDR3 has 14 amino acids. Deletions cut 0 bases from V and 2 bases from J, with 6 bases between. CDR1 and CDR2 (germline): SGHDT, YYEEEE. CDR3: CASSLGGGNQPQHF. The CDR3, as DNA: TGTGCCAGCAGCTTGGGCGGCGGCAATCAGCCCCAGCATTTT.

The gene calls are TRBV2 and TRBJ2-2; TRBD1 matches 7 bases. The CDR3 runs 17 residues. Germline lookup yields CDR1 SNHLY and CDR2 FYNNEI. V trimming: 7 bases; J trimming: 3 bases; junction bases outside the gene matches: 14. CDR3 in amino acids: CASNFEMQGDDTGELFF. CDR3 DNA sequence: TGTGCCAGCAACTTTGAAATGCAGGGGGATGACACCGGGGAGCTGTTTTTT.

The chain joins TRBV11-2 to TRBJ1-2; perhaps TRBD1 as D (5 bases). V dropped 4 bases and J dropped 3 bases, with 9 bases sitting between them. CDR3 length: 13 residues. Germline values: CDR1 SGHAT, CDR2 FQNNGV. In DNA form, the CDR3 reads TGTGCCAGCAGCTCGGGACTCGACTATGGCTACACCTTC. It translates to CASSSGLDYGYTF. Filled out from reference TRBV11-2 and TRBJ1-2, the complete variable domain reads EAGVAQSPRYKIIEKRQSVAFWCNPISGHATLYWYQQILGQGPKLLIQFQNNGVVDDSQLPKDRFSAERLKGVDSTLKIQPAKLEDSAVYLCASSSGLDYGYTFGSGTRLTVV.

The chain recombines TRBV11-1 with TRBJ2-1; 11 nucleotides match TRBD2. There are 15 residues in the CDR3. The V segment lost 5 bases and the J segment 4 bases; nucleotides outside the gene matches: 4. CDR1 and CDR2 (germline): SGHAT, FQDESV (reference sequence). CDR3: CASSSLAGGYNEQFF. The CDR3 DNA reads TGTGCCAGCAGCAGTCTAGCGGGAGGTTACAATGAGCAGTTCTTC.

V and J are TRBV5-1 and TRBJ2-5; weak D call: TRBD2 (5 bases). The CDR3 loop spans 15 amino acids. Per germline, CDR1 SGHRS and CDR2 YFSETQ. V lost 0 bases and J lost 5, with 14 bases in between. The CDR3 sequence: CASSLEGPRGETQYF. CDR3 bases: TGCGCCAGCAGCTTGGAAGGACCTCGGGGTGAGACCCAGTACTTC.

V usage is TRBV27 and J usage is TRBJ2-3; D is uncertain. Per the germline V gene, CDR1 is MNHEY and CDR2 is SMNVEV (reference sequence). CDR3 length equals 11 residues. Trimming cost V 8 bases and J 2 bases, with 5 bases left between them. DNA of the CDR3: TGTGCCAGCCTTTCCACAGATACGCAGTATTTT. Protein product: CASLSTDTQYF.